This T cell receptor beta chain appears in the sequencing data of a study of blood T cell repertoires in COVID-19. Recruitment covered roughly 22 US areas and drew participants whose ages spanned roughly 18 to 95 years. In the original processing: Estimates of nucleated cell counts were drawn from the amplification of reference gene primers. Generated by immunoSEQ multiplex PCR, the TCRdb table keeps only in-frame clones and is missing some. V, J and clone size are taken as reported in that table, and D and trimming were inferred from the DNA itself. Of 200,000 or so clones listed, approximately 89% are singletons. V trimming: 8 bases; J trimming: 7 bases; junction bases outside the gene matches: 16. The CDR3 is 17 amino acids. CDR1 and CDR2 from the germline V gene are SGHDN and FVKESK.

This TCR derives from a woman in her thirties or forties with acute COVID-19. The V call is TRBV14, the J call TRBJ2-1, with TRBD2 matching 11 bases. Sequences were obtained from PBMCs or T cells enriched from blood (not recorded which). The CDR3 coding sequence is TGTGCCAGCTCCTCACGGACCTCACTAGCGGGGGTGAATGAGCAGTTCTTC. Translating gives CASSSRTSLAGVNEQFF.